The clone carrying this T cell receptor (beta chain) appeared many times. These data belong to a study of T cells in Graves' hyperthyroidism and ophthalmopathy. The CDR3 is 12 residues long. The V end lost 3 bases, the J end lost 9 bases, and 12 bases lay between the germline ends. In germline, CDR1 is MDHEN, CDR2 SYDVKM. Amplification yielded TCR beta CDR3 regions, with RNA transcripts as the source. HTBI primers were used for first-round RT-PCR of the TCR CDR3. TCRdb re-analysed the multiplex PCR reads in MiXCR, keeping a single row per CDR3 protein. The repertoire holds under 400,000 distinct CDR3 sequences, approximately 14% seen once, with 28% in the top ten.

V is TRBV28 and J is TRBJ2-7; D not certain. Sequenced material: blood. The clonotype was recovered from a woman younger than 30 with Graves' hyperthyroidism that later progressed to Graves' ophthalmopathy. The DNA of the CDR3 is TGTGCCAGCAGTTTCGGTCGAGAAGCGCAGTACTTC. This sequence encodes CASSFGREAQYF.